Below are 9 T cell receptor beta chains sequenced from a single sample in a study of sequential checkpoint blockade in melanoma. Here immunoSEQ multiplex PCR was the method, and the copy in TCRdb shows in-frame clones only, minus some. The sample yields fewer than 5,500 clones, about a sixth seen once. Treatment noted: randomized to nivolumab then ipilimumab (arm A) or the reverse (arm B). Sequenced here: tumor tissue (inferred from file names), sampled from a patient given nivolumab and ipilimumab in sequence. The receptors were gathered from a human donor with melanoma.

CDR3 protein: CASSLSALAGDYVYQETQYF. CDR3 nucleotides: TGCGCCAGCAGCTTGTCGGCACTAGCGGGGGACTATGTGTACCAAGAGACCCAGTACTTC. The chain combines TRBV5-1 with TRBJ2-5, with TRBD2 matching 11 bases. V was pared by 1 base and J by 0 bases, with 14 bases of the junction left unmatched. This CDR3 has 20 residues. Per germline, CDR1 SGHRS and CDR2 YFSETQ.

This clone is classed as large. The V and J genes are TRBV5-1 and TRBJ1-1, with D hard to call. CDR1 is SGHRS, CDR2 YFSETQ, per germline. V shed 5 bases and J shed 8 bases, with 19 bases lying between them. The CDR3 totals 14 residues. In DNA form, the CDR3 reads TGCGCCAGCAGTATGTTTACGGAACCTATGGAAGCTTTCTTT. It encodes CASSMFTEPMEAFF. Together with reference TRBV5-1 and TRBJ1-1, the CDR3 gives the full variable domain: KAGVTQTPRYLIKTRGQQVTLSCSPISGHRSVSWYQQTPGQGLQFLFEYFSETQRNKGNFPGRFSGRQFSNSRSEMNVSTLELGDSALYLCASSMFTEPMEAFFGQGTRLTVV.

V is TRBV11-3 and J is TRBJ2-5, with 7 nucleotides matching TRBD2. Germline assignment: CDR1 SGHNT and CDR2 YENEEA. J gave up 4 bases and V 5 bases, and 10 bases lay outside the gene matches. This CDR3 has 15 residues. The CDR3 DNA follows: TGTGCCAGCAGCCCAGGCCCAGCGGGGCCAGAGACCCAGTACTTC. Amino acids: CASSPGPAGPETQYF.

This clone was observed at least ten times. The J gene is TRBJ2-1, the V gene TRBV11-3; D perhaps matches TRBD2 (7 bases). CDR3 size: 14 residues. Trimming took off 3 bases at V and 8 bases at J, with 14 bases between the two ends. The germline V gene has CDR1 SGHNT and CDR2 YENEEA. CDR3 protein: CASSLLGGRDEQFF. In DNA, the CDR3 is TGTGCCAGCAGCTTGCTCGGGGGGCGGGATGAGCAGTTCTTC.

The gene calls are TRBV18 and TRBJ2-7; D may be TRBD1 (6 bases). The germline V gene has CDR1 KGHSH and CDR2 LQKENI. The CDR3 runs to 15 residues. Between the trimmed V and J ends, which lost 4 bases and 2 bases, there was a span of 15 bases. CDR3 nucleotides: TGTGCCAGCTCACAACAACCGACAGGTCCCTACGAGCAGTACTTC. As protein: CASSQQPTGPYEQYF.

This clone came up a few times. The chain uses TRBV11-3 and TRBJ2-1, with a possible D match to TRBD1 (6 bases). Germline CDR1 is SGHNT and CDR2 is YENEEA. The CDR3 loop spans 17 amino acids. V was shortened by 5 bases and J by 3 bases, with 20 bases between the two germline ends. The CDR3, as DNA: TGTGCCAGCAGCCTAACAAAACAGGGCTGGGACTACAATGAGCAGTTCTTC. The encoded protein is CASSLTKQGWDYNEQFF.

By frequency in the sample, this clone is medium-sized (0.01 to 0.1%). This CDR3 is also generated by other DNA sequences in the sample. This chain connects TRBV14 to TRBJ1-1, with TRBD1 matching over 7 bases. This CDR3 spans 14 amino acids. The ends lost 4 bases at V and 2 bases at J; junction bases unmatched: 4. CDR1 is SGHDN and CDR2 is FVKESK in the germline V gene. CDR3 region: CASSRWTGNTEAFF. The CDR3 DNA reads TGTGCCAGCAGCCGATGGACAGGCAACACTGAAGCTTTCTTT.

This clone was recorded at least ten times. The chain joins TRBV7-4 to TRBJ1-4, with D tentatively TRBD1 (5 bases). V was shortened by 3 bases and J by 10 bases, with 12 bases between the two germline ends. Looked up from germline, CDR1 is SGHVT and CDR2 is SQSDAQ. The CDR3 is made up of 13 amino acids. Here the CDR3 reads CASSFKPQGKLFF. CDR3 nucleotides: TGTGCCAGCAGCTTCAAACCTCAGGGAAAACTGTTTTTT.

This sequence joins TRBV4-1 and TRBJ1-6; D is uncertain. The germline V gene has CDR1 MGHRA and CDR2 YSYEKL. This CDR3 comprises 13 residues. V lost 0 bases and J 10 bases, leaving 7 bases between the germline ends. The CDR3 DNA reads TGCGCCAGCAGCCAAGATCGTAACTCACCCCTCCACTTT. Protein: CASSQDRNSPLHF.